This T cell receptor beta chain was captured by sequencing in a study of blood T cell repertoires in COVID-19. Study summary: Material from acute and convalescent COVID-19 was sourced from the United States, Italy and Spain.

Only in-frame clones appear in the TCRdb table, and some are missing; sequencing was by immunoSEQ multiplex PCR. Among approximately 280,000 clones listed, more than 75% were seen once. J was trimmed by 9 bases and V by 0 bases; bases with no gene match: 1. Germline values: CDR1 SGHAT, CDR2 FQNNGV. This CDR3 is 14 amino acids long. Sequencing was performed on peripheral blood. This receptor was taken from a woman aged 25 to 45 who had recovered from COVID-19. The chain carries TRBV11-2 and TRBJ1-6; 8 nucleotides match TRBD1. CDR3 sequence: CASSLEDRASPLHF. The CDR3 coding sequence is TGTGCCAGCAGCTTAGAGGACAGGGCTTCACCCCTCCACTTT.